A selection of T cell receptor beta chains follows, all from one sample in a study of long-term antiretroviral therapy in people with HIV. Only in-frame clones appear in the TCRdb table, and some are missing; sequencing was by immunoSEQ multiplex PCR. The repertoire holds 25,000 to 35,000 clones, with 93% as singletons. The sample consisted of unsorted PBMCs, taken approximately 6.3 years after starting antiretroviral therapy. Receptor source: a middle-aged woman with HIV. Each CDR3 is given with its conserved first and last residue. The D gene is left open where the match is weak. Size is omitted from some rows. Given values are once, few, many or a class for expanded clones.

j_call clone_size v_call d_call cdr3_nt cdr3_aa
TRBJ1-2 - TRBV5-1 TRBD1 TGCGCCAGCAGCAGAATGGGACAGGGGGCCGGGGATGGCTACACCTTC CASSRMGQGAGDGYTF
TRBJ1-1 - TRBV7-9 TRBD1 TGTGCCAGCAGCTCAAGGGACAGCAACACTGAAGCTTTCTTT CASSSRDSNTEAFF
TRBJ1-4 - TRBV6-6 - TGTGCCAGCAGTAGCAATAGGGGCGATAATGAAAAACTGTTTTTT CASSSNRGDNEKLFF
TRBJ1-4 - TRBV5-1 TRBD1 TGCGCCAGCAGCTTAACAGGGGGCACTAATGAAAAACTGTTTTTT CASSLTGGTNEKLFF
TRBJ2-7 - TRBV18 TRBD1 TGTGCCAGCTCTCCAGGGACAGGGTCGTACGAGCAGTACTTC CASSPGTGSYEQYF
TRBJ1-1 - TRBV7-3 TRBD1 TGTGCCAGCAGCTCACAGGGGAGCACTGAAGCTTTCTTT CASSSQGSTEAFF
TRBJ1-2 - TRBV9 TRBD1 TGTGCCAGCAGCGTTGCCTCACAGGGGGGCTACACCTTC CASSVASQGGYTF
TRBJ1-1 once TRBV29-1 - TGCAGCGTTGCCGTTAGACCCGGAGCCGCGAACACTGAAGCTTTCTTT CSVAVRPGAANTEAFF
TRBJ2-7 - TRBV5-6 - TGTGCCAGCAGCTTGGCCGCGGGGGCCGCCTCCTACGAGCAGTACTTC CASSLAAGAASYEQYF
TRBJ2-7 - TRBV7-3 - TGTGCCAGCAGCTTAACAGGGAGCTCCTACGAGCAGTACTTC CASSLTGSSYEQYF
TRBJ2-5 - TRBV6-5 - TGTGCCAGCAGTTATTACAGGATTTCGGAGACCCAGTACTTC CASSYYRISETQYF
TRBJ1-1 - TRBV7-9 - TGTGCCAGCAGCAGAAAGACAGACACTGAAGCTTTCTTT CASSRKTDTEAFF
TRBJ2-7 - TRBV2 - TGTGCCAGCAGTCAGCCGGCCTACGAGCAGTACTTC CASSQPAYEQYF
TRBJ1-2 once TRBV5-1 TRBD1 TGCGCCAGCAGCGTGGACAGGCTTAACTATGGCTACACCTTC CASSVDRLNYGYTF
TRBJ1-2 - TRBV6-1 TRBD1 TGTGCCAGCAGTGAAGGGCAGGGGGCCTACTATGGCTACACCTTC CASSEGQGAYYGYTF
TRBJ2-5 - TRBV19 - TGTGCCAGTAGTATAGTAGGGGACGGCGGAGGGACCCAGTACTTC CASSIVGDGGGTQYF
TRBJ1-2 - TRBV7-9 TRBD1 TGTGCCAGCAGCTTAGATTCCCGGGACAGGGGAAACTATGGCTACACCTTC CASSLDSRDRGNYGYTF
TRBJ1-2 - TRBV5-1 - TGCGCCAGCAGCTTGGGACAGTTCGTCCTCTATGGCTACACCTTC CASSLGQFVLYGYTF
TRBJ1-4 - TRBV29-1 TRBD1 TGCAGCGTTGTAGGACAGGGGATGCCTAATGAAAAACTGTTTTTT CSVVGQGMPNEKLFF
TRBJ1-5 - TRBV18 TRBD1 TGTGCCAGCTCACCACAGGGACAGAACTTCAATCAGCCCCAGCATTTT CASSPQGQNFNQPQHF
TRBJ1-1 once TRBV5-1 - TGCGCCAGCAGCTTGGGTGGAATGAACACTGAAGCTTTCTTT CASSLGGMNTEAFF
TRBJ2-7 - TRBV4-3 - TGCGCCAGCAGCCAAGAGGGGGGGCCGACCTACGAGCAGTACTTC CASSQEGGPTYEQYF
TRBJ1-5 - TRBV6-6 - TGTGCCAGCAGTGACGGACGGGGGGCCCAGCCCCAGCATTTT CASSDGRGAQPQHF
TRBJ2-3 - TRBV30 TRBD2 TGTGCCTTGACTAGCGGCACAGATACGCAGTATTTT CALTSGTDTQYF
TRBJ1-5 - TRBV21-1 - TGTGCCAGCAGCCCCTGGGGTCATCAGCCCCAGCATTTT CASSPWGHQPQHF
TRBJ2-7 - TRBV2 TRBD1 TGTGCCAGCACCTTGAAGGGACAGGGCTCCTACGAGCAGTACTTC CASTLKGQGSYEQYF
TRBJ2-1 - TRBV6-5 TRBD2 TGTGCCAGCAGTTACACTAGCGGCAATGAGCAGTTCTTC CASSYTSGNEQFF
TRBJ1-1 few TRBV7-6 - TGTGCCAGCAGCTTAGAAAGGGAGGACACTGAAGCTTTCTTT CASSLEREDTEAFF
TRBJ2-1 - TRBV6-1 TRBD1 TGTGCCAGCATCGGGACAGGGGGCGAAAATGAGCAGTTCTTC CASIGTGGENEQFF
TRBJ2-7 - TRBV7-2 TRBD1 TGTGCCAGCAGCTTAGACTCCGGGACAGGGGGGTACGAGCAGTACTTC CASSLDSGTGGYEQYF
TRBJ1-4 - TRBV2 - TGTGCCAGCAGGTTGTATAATGAAAAACTGTTTTTT CASRLYNEKLFF
TRBJ1-4 once TRBV30 TRBD1 TGTGCCTGGAGTGTAATGGGGACAGGGGAGAGAGAAAAACTGTTTTTT CAWSVMGTGEREKLFF
TRBJ2-1 - TRBV7-9 - TGTGCCAGCAGCTTAAGCGGAAGTAGCTGGGGGGAGCAGTTCTTC CASSLSGSSWGEQFF
TRBJ1-2 - TRBV30 - TGTGCCTGGAGTATAACGGCGTTCTACACCTTC CAWSITAFYTF
TRBJ1-5 - TRBV6-7 - TGTGCCAGCAGTTACTCAGAGCCCCAGCATTTT CASSYSEPQHF
TRBJ2-2 - TRBV7-9 TRBD1 TGTGCCAGCAACATAGGACAGGGGAACACCGGGGAGCTGTTTTTT CASNIGQGNTGELFF
TRBJ2-3 medium-sized TRBV7-2 TRBD2 TGTGCCAGCAGCTTCGATAGCGGGGGCACAGATACGCAGTATTTT CASSFDSGGTDTQYF
TRBJ1-6 - TRBV19 - TGTGCCAGTAGTTACAGGGAGGCGTGGAATTCACCCCTCCACTTT CASSYREAWNSPLHF
TRBJ2-5 - TRBV19 TRBD2 TGTGCCAGTAGTGGGAGGGCGGGGTGGCAAGAGACCCAGTACTTC CASSGRAGWQETQYF
TRBJ2-5 once TRBV9 - TGTGCCAGCAGCGTGGCCCAGGGGCACCAAGAGACCCAGTACTTC CASSVAQGHQETQYF
TRBJ2-7 - TRBV7-2 TRBD2 TGTGCCAGCAGCTTAGTGGGGCGGGGGGGTTCCTACGAGCAGTACTTC CASSLVGRGGSYEQYF
TRBJ2-7 - TRBV6-1 TRBD1 TGTGCCAGCAGTGGGCCGGACAGGGACTACGAGCAGTACTTC CASSGPDRDYEQYF
TRBJ1-3 - TRBV6-1 - TGTGCCAGCAGTGAGGCGGTAAACACCATATATTTT CASSEAVNTIYF
TRBJ1-1 - TRBV11-2 - TGTGCCAGCAGCTTTCGAGGGGACGAAGCTTTCTTT CASSFRGDEAFF
TRBJ2-7 - TRBV5-5 TRBD1 TGTGCCAGCAGCTTGAGGGACAGGGAATACGAGCAGTACTTC CASSLRDREYEQYF
TRBJ2-7 - TRBV7-3 TRBD1 TGTGCCAGCAGCCCCGGACAGGGTTACGAGCAGTACTTC CASSPGQGYEQYF
TRBJ2-7 - TRBV2 - TGTGCCAGCAGGATCAGTCACGGGGCCTCCTACGAGCAGTACTTC CASRISHGASYEQYF
TRBJ2-3 - TRBV5-1 - TGCGCCAGCAGCCCCGGCAGCTTTGCGTTGACAGATACGCAGTATTTT CASSPGSFALTDTQYF
TRBJ1-4 once TRBV9 TRBD1 TGTGCCAGCAGTGACGGGACAGGGGAAAAACTGTTTTTT CASSDGTGEKLFF
TRBJ2-7 few TRBV7-6 TRBD2 TGTGCCAGCAGCTTAGGGGGGGCTAGCGGGGGCCACGAGCAGTACTTC CASSLGGASGGHEQYF
TRBJ1-1 - TRBV28 - TGTGTAGCGGGTAACACTGAAGCTTTCTTT CVAGNTEAFF
TRBJ1-5 - TRBV2 - TGTGCCAGCAGGCGGGACGTGAATCAGCCCCAGCATTTT CASRRDVNQPQHF
TRBJ2-1 - TRBV30 - TGTGCCTGGAGTTGGAGGGGGGCCTACAATGAGCAGTTCTTC CAWSWRGAYNEQFF